The 4 T cell receptor beta chains given below trace back to one sample, sequenced in a study of T cell responses to AZD1222 COVID-19 vaccine. The data were produced by immunoSEQ multiplex PCR, yet TCRdb's version contains in-frame clones alone and is incomplete. The table includes hundreds of thousands of clones, 93% detected once. Specimen: peripheral blood, collected on day 0 of MenACWY control vaccination. These TCRs come from an adult in good health.

V and J are TRBV29-1 and TRBJ1-1; a weak D match, TRBD1 (6 bases). The V gene's germline CDR1 is SQVTM and CDR2 ANQGSEA. The CDR3 consists of 15 residues. V lost 5 bases, J lost 1 base, and 17 bases lay in between. CDR3 loop: CSVNRDMLPNTEAFF. In DNA form, the CDR3 reads TGCAGCGTTAACAGGGACATGTTGCCGAACACTGAAGCTTTCTTT.

This chain uses TRBV5-1 with TRBJ2-7; D not resolved. Trimming shortened V by 0 bases and J by 5 bases, and 15 bases separated the two germline ends. The CDR3 totals 15 residues. CDR1 is SGHRS and CDR2 is YFSETQ in the germline V gene. CDR3 region: CASSLVSGQTHEQYF. As DNA, the CDR3 is TGCGCCAGCAGCTTGGTTTCTGGGCAAACCCACGAGCAGTACTTC.

The chain carries TRBV27 and TRBJ1-4, with 8 bases fitting TRBD1. Germline V CDR1 and CDR2: MNHEY, SMNVEV (reference sequence). The CDR3 contains 18 residues. V lost 6 bases and J lost 1; bases outside the gene matches: 13. The CDR3 nucleotides are TGTGCCAGCAGGGACGGACAGGGTGGGGTCTTAACTAATGAAAAACTGTTTTTT. Translation gives CASRDGQGGVLTNEKLFF.

V usage is TRBV20-1 and J usage is TRBJ2-5, with a possible D match to TRBD1 (6 bases). The CDR3 totals 11 residues. Trimming took 5 bases from V and 4 from J, leaving 8 bases between them. Per the germline V gene, CDR1 is DFQATT and CDR2 is SNEGSKA (reference sequence). For the CDR3, the DNA is TGCAGTGCTGGGGGCATAGAGACCCAGTACTTC. This translates into CSAGGIETQYF.